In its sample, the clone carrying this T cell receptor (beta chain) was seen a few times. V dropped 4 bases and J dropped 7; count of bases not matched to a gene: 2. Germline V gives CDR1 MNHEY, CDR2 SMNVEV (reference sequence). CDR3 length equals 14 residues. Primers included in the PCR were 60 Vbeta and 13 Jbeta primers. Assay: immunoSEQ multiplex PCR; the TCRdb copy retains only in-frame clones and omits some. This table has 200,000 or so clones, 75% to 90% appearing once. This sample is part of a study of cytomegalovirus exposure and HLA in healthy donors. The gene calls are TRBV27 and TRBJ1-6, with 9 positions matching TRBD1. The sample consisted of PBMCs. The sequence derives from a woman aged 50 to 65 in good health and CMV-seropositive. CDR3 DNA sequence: TGTGCCAGCAGTTGGGGGACAGGGAATTCACCCCTCCACTTT. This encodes CASSWGTGNSPLHF.